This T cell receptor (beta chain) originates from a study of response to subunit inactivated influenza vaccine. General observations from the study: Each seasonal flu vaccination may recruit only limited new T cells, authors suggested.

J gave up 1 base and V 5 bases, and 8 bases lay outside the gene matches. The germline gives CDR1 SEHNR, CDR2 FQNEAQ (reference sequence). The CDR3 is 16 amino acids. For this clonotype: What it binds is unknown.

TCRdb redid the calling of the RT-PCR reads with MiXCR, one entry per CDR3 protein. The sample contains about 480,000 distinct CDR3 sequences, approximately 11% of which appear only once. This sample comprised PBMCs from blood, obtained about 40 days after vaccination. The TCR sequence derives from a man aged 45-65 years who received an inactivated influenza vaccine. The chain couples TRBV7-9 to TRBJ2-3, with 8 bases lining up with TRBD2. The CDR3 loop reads CASSARLARGTDTQYF. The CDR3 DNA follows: TGTGCCAGCAGCGCCCGACTAGCGAGAGGCACAGATACGCAGTATTTT. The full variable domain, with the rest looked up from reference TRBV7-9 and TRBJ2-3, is DTGVSQNPRHKITKRGQNVTFRCDPISEHNRLYWYRQTLGQGPEFLTYFQNEAQLEKSRLLSDRFSAERPKGSFSTLEIQRTEQGDSAMYLCASSARLARGTDTQYFGPGTRLTVL.